This passage covers 27 T cell receptor beta chains from one sample sequenced in a study of blood T cell repertoires in COVID-19. This table comes from immunoSEQ multiplex PCR, and its TCRdb copy is limited to in-frame clones, with some not included. The repertoire has approximately 150,000 clones, 86% of them found once; the top ten carry 3.5% to 4%. Sequencing was done on a sample of peripheral blood. The source is a woman aged 65 to 85 with acute or convalescent COVID-19.

This clone has a single count. This rearrangement joins TRBV5-8 to TRBJ1-2; D gene unclear. Germline V lookup: CDR1 SGHTS, CDR2 YDEGEE. V gave up 1 base and J gave up 4 bases, with 14 bases separating them. The CDR3 is 15 amino acids. The CDR3 region has the DNA TGTGCCAGCAGCTTGCCACGGACCCGGGGCTATGGCTACACCTTC. The encoded protein is CASSLPRTRGYGYTF.

The chain joins TRBV7-2 to TRBJ2-1; TRBD2 matches 8 bases. The CDR3 has 16 residues. Looked up from germline, CDR1 is SGHTA and CDR2 is FQGNSA. The V segment lost 0 bases and the J segment 7 bases; nucleotides outside the gene matches: 8. CDR3 sequence: CASSLATVTGGNEQFF. The CDR3 DNA follows: TGTGCCAGCAGCTTAGCGACAGTGACGGGAGGGAATGAGCAGTTCTTC.

V and J are TRBV6-5 and TRBJ1-1, with 7 bases that match TRBD1. CDR1 MNHEY and CDR2 SVGAGI come from the germline V gene. This CDR3 region has 15 residues. V shed 7 bases and J 1 base; nucleotides not matched to a gene: 9. The CDR3 sequence: CASNSRTGANTEAFF. For the CDR3, the DNA is TGTGCCAGCAACTCCCGGACAGGAGCGAACACTGAAGCTTTCTTT.

In its sample, this clone was seen a few times. The CDR3, as DNA: TGTGCCAGCAGTGAATACGGAGGGACTATTAGCAATCAGCCCCAGCATTTT. Translation gives CASSEYGGTISNQPQHF. The chain combines TRBV6-1 with TRBJ1-5; possibly TRBD1 for D (5 bases). The V end was cut by 2 bases, the J end by 0 bases, with 14 bases between. The CDR3 runs to 17 residues. Germline loops: CDR1 MNHNS, CDR2 SASEGT.

The chain is built from TRBV7-2 and TRBJ1-2; 7 bases are a match to TRBD1. V trimming: 3 bases; J trimming: 4 bases; junction bases outside the gene matches: 2. Germline lookup yields CDR1 SGHTA and CDR2 FQGNSA. The CDR3 length is 13 residues. This CDR3 reads CASSFPGGYGYTF. The CDR3 DNA is TGTGCCAGCAGCTTTCCAGGGGGCTATGGCTACACCTTC.

This rearrangement joins TRBV18 to TRBJ1-4, with 8 bases that match TRBD1. J was trimmed by 8 bases and V by 3 bases; bases with no gene match: 5. The CDR3 covers 14 residues. Germline V gene data show CDR1 as KGHSH and CDR2 as LQKENI. CDR3 bases: TGTGCCAGCTCACCGCAGGGGGCGACCGAAAAACTGTTTTTT. Its protein product is CASSPQGATEKLFF.

The chain is built from TRBV10-2 and TRBJ1-5; 7 positions match TRBD1. This CDR3 spans 15 amino acids. Germline V gives CDR1 WSHSY, CDR2 SAAADI. Germline trimming cut 8 bases from V and 1 base from J; bases unmatched to any gene: 8. Here the CDR3 reads CASGFEGQSNQPQHF. CDR3 DNA: TGCGCCAGCGGCTTTGAGGGACAGAGCAATCAGCCCCAGCATTTT.

The chain is built from TRBV19 and TRBJ1-3; D not certain. Germline CDR1 LNHDA, CDR2 SQIVND (reference sequence). The CDR3 length is 14 residues. Trimming removed 7 bases at V and 0 bases at J, with 10 bases between. This CDR3 reads CASTRTISGNTIYF. In DNA, the CDR3 is TGTGCCAGTACCAGGACTATCTCTGGAAACACCATATATTTT.

This clone appeared a few times. V and J are TRBV11-2 and TRBJ1-3; the match to TRBD1 covers 8 bases. CDR3 length: 16 amino acids. Germline V lookup: CDR1 SGHAT, CDR2 FQNNGV. J lost 2 bases, V lost 3 bases, and 6 bases had no gene match. In DNA, the CDR3 is TGTGCCAGCAGCTTGGACAGGGCGTTCACTGGAAACACCATATATTTT. Translation: CASSLDRAFTGNTIYF.

V and J are TRBV5-1 and TRBJ1-2; D gene ambiguous. Trimming pared 0 bases from V and 3 bases from J, leaving 12 bases between. The CDR3 extends over 15 amino acids. Germline V CDR1 and CDR2: SGHRS, YFSETQ. CDR3: CASSLAPGFDYGYTF. CDR3 in DNA: TGCGCCAGCAGCTTGGCTCCCGGGTTCGACTATGGCTACACCTTC.

This chain links TRBV19 with TRBJ1-5; TRBD1 is a possible D gene (5 bases). The CDR3 length is 14 residues. The V end was cut by 7 bases, the J end by 0 bases, with 10 bases between. CDR1 LNHDA and CDR2 SQIVND come from the germline V gene (reference sequence). This chain's CDR3 is CASIPDSSNQPQHF. Written as DNA, the CDR3 is TGTGCCAGTATTCCCGACAGTAGCAATCAGCCCCAGCATTTT.

The chain carries TRBV7-6 and TRBJ2-7; perhaps TRBD2 as D (6 bases). Germline V gene sequence: CDR1 SGHVS, CDR2 FNYEAQ. The CDR3 spans 13 residues. Trimming took 5 bases from V and 6 from J, leaving 14 bases between them. The CDR3 nucleotides are TGTGCCAGCAGCGAAACTAGCTCGTTCGAGCAGTACTTC. Amino acids: CASSETSSFEQYF.

The count of this clone is one. CDR3 sequence: CASSFRRYGGEQYF. CDR3 nucleotide sequence: TGTGCCAGCAGTTTTAGGCGGTATGGAGGCGAGCAGTACTTC. The V and J genes are TRBV27 and TRBJ2-7, with D perhaps matching TRBD2 (5 bases). Trimming left V 3 bases short and J 6 bases short, with 15 bases between. The CDR3 contains 14 residues. Germline CDR1 and CDR2: MNHEY and SMNVEV (reference sequence).

V gene TRBV28 combines with J gene TRBJ1-1, with D hard to call. This CDR3 contains 12 residues. Trimming cost V 6 bases and J 1 base, with 6 bases left between them. Germline V gene sequence: CDR1 MDHEN, CDR2 SYDVKM. This CDR3 is CASREGNTEAFF. In nucleotides, the CDR3 is TGTGCCAGCAGGGAGGGGAACACTGAAGCTTTCTTT.

This clone was seen more than once but under ten times. The J gene is TRBJ1-1, the V gene TRBV7-9; D is undetermined. The CDR3 loop spans 12 amino acids. Germline V lookup: CDR1 SEHNR, CDR2 FQNEAQ (reference sequence). V was clipped by 3 bases and J by 5 bases, with 7 bases between them. CDR3 amino acids: CASSFLETEAFF. The DNA for the CDR3 is TGTGCCAGCAGCTTTTTAGAGACTGAAGCTTTCTTT.

This chain joins TRBV6-5 and TRBJ2-3; 8 positions agree with TRBD1. The CDR3 runs to 14 residues. Germline V lookup: CDR1 MNHEY, CDR2 SVGAGI. Germline trimming cut 5 bases from V and 2 bases from J; bases unmatched to any gene: 3. The CDR3 DNA sequence: TGTGCCAGCAGTCAGGACAGGGCCACAGATACGCAGTATTTT. Its translation is CASSQDRATDTQYF.

The rearrangement joins TRBV12-3 or TRBV12-4 to TRBJ2-7; unclear D gene. Trimming removed 1 base at V and 3 bases at J, with 7 bases between. The CDR3 has 13 amino acids. CDR3 protein: CASSLVAGYEQYF. In DNA form, the CDR3 reads TGTGCCAGCAGTTTAGTGGCAGGCTACGAGCAGTACTTC.

The V and J genes are TRBV21-1 and TRBJ2-7; the D segment call TRBD1 is taken from the table without a DNA check. TRBV21-1 is a pseudogene locus. The CDR3 is 14 amino acids. CDR3 amino acids: CASSYRDRGLEQYF. The CDR3 bases are TGTGCCAGCAGCTACCGGGACAGAGGCCTTGAGCAGTACTTC.

This chain uses TRBV5-1 with TRBJ1-1; the D gene is possibly TRBD1 (5 bases). This CDR3 has 14 amino acids. V was pared by 6 bases and J by 0 bases, with 12 bases between. The germline gives CDR1 SGHRS, CDR2 YFSETQ. The CDR3 DNA follows: TGCGCCAGCACCACCCCGGGGGTGAACACTGAAGCTTTCTTT. This gives the protein CASTTPGVNTEAFF.

The rearrangement joins TRBV3-1 (or the pseudogene TRBV3-2) to TRBJ1-4; D is perhaps TRBD1 (6 bases). Trimming stripped 1 base from V and 5 bases from J, with 14 bases between. The CDR3 has 16 amino acids. Germline CDR1 LGHDT, CDR2 YNNKEL (reference sequence). The CDR3 DNA follows: TGTGCCAGCAGCCAAGGGGGGCTGAGGTTAAATGAAAAACTGTTTTTT. This gives the protein CASSQGGLRLNEKLFF.

The chain recombines TRBV4-3 with TRBJ2-3; 8 nucleotides align to TRBD2. CDR3 length equals 14 residues. Unmatched junction bases numbered 6, after V lost 4 bases and J lost 6 bases. Germline CDR1 is LGHNA and CDR2 is YSLEER. The CDR3: CASSLAGMGDTQYF. DNA for the CDR3: TGCGCCAGCAGCCTAGCGGGAATGGGGGATACGCAGTATTTT.

The chain employs TRBV7-6 and TRBJ1-2; TRBD1 matches 10 bases. The V gene's germline CDR1 is SGHVS and CDR2 FNYEAQ. V lost 2 bases to trimming and J lost 6 bases; unmatched junction nucleotides: 12. The CDR3 sequence is 17 residues long. The CDR3 here is CASSLRGQGILKDGYTF. As DNA, the CDR3 is TGTGCCAGCAGCTTACGGGGACAGGGGATTCTCAAAGATGGCTACACCTTC.

The gene calls are TRBV6-5 and TRBJ2-1; TRBD2 aligns across 10 bases. The CDR3 contains 15 residues. The ends lost 5 bases at V and 10 bases at J; junction bases unmatched: 11. Germline V gene data show CDR1 as MNHEY and CDR2 as SVGAGI. This CDR3 reads CASSITSGTRGEQFF. For the CDR3, the DNA is TGTGCCAGCAGTATAACTAGCGGGACTCGGGGGGAGCAGTTCTTC.

This clone was detected a few times. This sequence joins TRBV5-4 and TRBJ2-1; D possibly corresponds to TRBD2 (6 bases). This CDR3 has 15 amino acids. With 4 bases removed from V and 4 bases from J, the gap between germline ends came to 15 bases. Germline-derived CDR1 and CDR2 are SGHNT and YYREEE (reference sequence). CDR3 coding DNA: TGTGCCAGCAGCCCCAGACTAGGACGTTACAATGAGCAGTTCTTC. Translated, it gives CASSPRLGRYNEQFF.

This clone was observed a few times. This chain links TRBV27 with TRBJ1-2, with 9 bases matching TRBD1. The V segment lost 6 bases and the J segment 8 bases; nucleotides outside the gene matches: 10. This CDR3 has 14 amino acids. The germline V gene encodes CDR1 MNHEY and CDR2 SMNVEV (reference sequence). The CDR3: CASRTGTGLFGYTF. CDR3 DNA sequence: TGTGCCAGCAGAACCGGGACAGGGTTGTTCGGCTACACCTTC.

J is TRBJ2-1 and V is TRBV6-2 or TRBV6-3, with 9 positions matching TRBD2. The V gene end was trimmed by 4 bases and the J gene end by 2 bases; junction bases not matched to a gene: 12. This CDR3 has 18 amino acids. Germline CDR1 and CDR2: MNHEY and SVGEGT. The CDR3 region has the DNA TGTGCCAGCAGTTCCGCGGCTAGCGGGAAACCTACCTACAATGAGCAGTTCTTC. Translated: CASSSAASGKPTYNEQFF.

This clone was counted a few times. The chain has TRBV7-2 and TRBJ1-2; D uncertain. The CDR3 has 12 residues. Germline CDR1 reads SGHTA; CDR2 reads FQGNSA. Between the trimmed V and J ends, which lost 1 base and 7 bases, there was a span of 7 bases. DNA of the CDR3: TGTGCCAGCAGCTTAGGCCCAGGTGGCTACACCTTC. It is translated as CASSLGPGGYTF.